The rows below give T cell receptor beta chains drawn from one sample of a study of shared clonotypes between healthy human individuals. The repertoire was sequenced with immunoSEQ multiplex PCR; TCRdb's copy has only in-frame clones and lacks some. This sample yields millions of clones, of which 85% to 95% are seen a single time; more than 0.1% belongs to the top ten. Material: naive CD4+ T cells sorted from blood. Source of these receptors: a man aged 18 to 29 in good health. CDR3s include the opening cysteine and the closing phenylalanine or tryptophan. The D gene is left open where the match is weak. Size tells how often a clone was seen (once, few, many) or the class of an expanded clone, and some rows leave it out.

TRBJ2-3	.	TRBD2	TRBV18	CASSLSGSGRATDTQYF	TGTGCCAGCAGCTTGTCAGGTAGCGGGAGGGCCACAGATACGCAGTATTTT
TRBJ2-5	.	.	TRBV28	CASSPSGGRETQYF	TGTGCCAGCAGTCCTTCAGGGGGGCGAGAGACCCAGTACTTC
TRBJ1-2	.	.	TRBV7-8	CASSLEASDRSFLNGYTF	TGTGCCAGCAGCTTAGAAGCTAGTGACAGGAGCTTTTTGAATGGCTACACCTTC
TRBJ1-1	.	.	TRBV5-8	CASSRDLNTEAFF	TGTGCCAGCAGCCGGGACCTGAACACTGAAGCTTTCTTT
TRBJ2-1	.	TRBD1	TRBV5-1	CASSSIGTDYNEQFF	TGCGCCAGCAGCAGTATCGGGACAGATTACAATGAGCAGTTCTTC
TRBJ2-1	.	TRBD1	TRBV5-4	CASSRQGLSNNEQFF	TGTGCCAGCAGTCGACAGGGTTTGTCGAACAATGAGCAGTTCTTC
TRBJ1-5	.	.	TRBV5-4	CASSLDGGLGNQPQHF	TGTGCCAGCAGCTTGGACGGCGGTTTGGGCAATCAGCCCCAGCATTTT
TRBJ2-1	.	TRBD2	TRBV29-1	CSVPTSGFLYNEQFF	TGCAGCGTTCCGACTAGCGGGTTTCTCTACAATGAGCAGTTCTTC
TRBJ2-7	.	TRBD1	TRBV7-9	CASSLAGDSRAQYF	TGTGCCAGCAGCTTAGCCGGGGACAGCCGAGCCCAGTACTTC
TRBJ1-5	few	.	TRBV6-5	CASSYSAQGTQHF	TGTGCCAGCAGTTACTCGGCCCAGGGGACCCAGCATTTT
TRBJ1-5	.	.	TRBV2	CASSEEVNSNQPQHF	TGTGCCAGCAGTGAAGAGGTAAATAGCAATCAGCCCCAGCATTTT
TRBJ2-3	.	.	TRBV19	CASSSPYPTDTQYF	TGTGCCAGTAGTAGTCCTTATCCCACAGATACGCAGTATTTT
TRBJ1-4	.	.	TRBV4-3	CASSRGTSATNEKLFF	TGCGCCAGCAGCCGCGGGACGTCTGCAACTAATGAAAAACTGTTTTTT
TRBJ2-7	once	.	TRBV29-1	CSVGSSYEQYF	TGCAGCGTTGGGTCCTCCTACGAGCAGTACTTC
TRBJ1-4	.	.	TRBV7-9	CASSLLVDFEKLFF	TGTGCCAGCAGCTTATTAGTGGACTTTGAAAAACTGTTTTTT
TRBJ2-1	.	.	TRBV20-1	CSASQANEQFF	TGCAGTGCTAGCCAAGCGAATGAGCAGTTCTTC
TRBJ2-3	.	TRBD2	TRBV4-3	CASSQDSKRGTGDTQYF	TGCGCCAGCAGCCAAGATTCAAAGCGGGGGACCGGGGATACGCAGTATTTT
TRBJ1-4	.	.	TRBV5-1	CASSSRVDSNEKLFF	TGCGCCAGCAGTTCCAGGGTAGATTCTAATGAAAAACTGTTTTTT
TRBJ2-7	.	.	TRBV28	CASSFRNTYEQYF	TGTGCCAGCAGTTTTAGGAACACCTACGAGCAGTACTTC
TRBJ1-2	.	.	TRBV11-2	CASSSIGGSGYTF	TGTGCCAGCAGCTCGATAGGGGGGAGCGGCTACACCTTC
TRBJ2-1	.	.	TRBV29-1	CSPTPAGWVGGEQFF	TGCAGCCCGACACCTGCAGGGTGGGTAGGGGGTGAGCAGTTCTTC
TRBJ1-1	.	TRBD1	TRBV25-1	CASSESGRGQTEAFF	TGTGCCAGCAGTGAATCAGGCAGGGGGCAAACTGAAGCTTTCTTT
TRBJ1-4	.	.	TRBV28	CASSRAEEKLFF	TGTGCCAGCAGCAGGGCGGAGGAAAAACTGTTTTTT
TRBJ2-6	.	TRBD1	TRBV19	CASSIEASGQGFSGANVLTF	TGTGCCAGTAGTATCGAGGCCTCGGGACAGGGGTTTTCTGGGGCCAACGTCCTGACTTTC